The sequence of this TCR beta chain was determined in a study of OX40 agonist ivuxolimab in advanced cancers. The study's findings and limits: Nonresponders included some who also had low normalized T-cell clonal expansion. Among T cells, CD8+ cells averaged more expanded clones than CD4+ cells.

The timepoints at which blood was sampled were baseline, cycle 4 day 1, and cycle 7 day 1. Remarks on this clone: Its specificity is unknown.

The data were produced by immunoSEQ multiplex PCR, yet TCRdb's version contains in-frame clones alone and is incomplete. The table shows tens of thousands of clones, with roughly 84% occurring only once. There are 14 residues in the CDR3. Germline V gene sequence: CDR1 SGHAT, CDR2 FQNNGV. Trimming stripped 1 base from V and 6 bases from J, with 10 bases between. The rearrangement joins TRBV11-2 to TRBJ2-1; unclear D gene. This sequence originates from an adult with an advanced solid tumor such as melanoma, head and neck, liver or kidney cancer. Sample: CD4+ or CD8+ T cells sorted from blood, taken in a trial of the OX40 agonist ivuxolimab. The chain's CDR3 is CASSLGLSPNEQFF. The CDR3, as DNA: TGTGCCAGCAGCTTAGGTCTGTCACCCAATGAGCAGTTCTTC. The full variable domain, completed using reference TRBV11-2 and TRBJ2-1, is EAGVAQSPRYKIIEKRQSVAFWCNPISGHATLYWYQQILGQGPKLLIQFQNNGVVDDSQLPKDRFSAERLKGVDSTLKIQPAKLEDSAVYLCASSLGLSPNEQFFGPGTRLTVL.